This is a list of T cell receptor beta chains from one sample in a study of molecular identifiers for immune sequencing clone quantification. TCRdb re-derived calls from the PCR reads in MiXCR, one entry per CDR3 protein. This sample yields 85,000 to 90,000 distinct CDR3 sequences, of which nearly 25% are seen a single time; approximately 0.78% belongs to the top ten. The sample taken for sequencing was naive CD8+ T cells from blood, with Jurkat cell RNA spiked in. The origin of the receptors is a human donor in good health. Some libraries in this study had Jurkat cell RNA spiked in. CDR3s include the opening cysteine and the closing phenylalanine or tryptophan. Each record gives: J gene, V gene, CDR3 length, D gene, clone size, CDR3 DNA, CDR3 protein. The D gene is left open where the match is weak. The size entry is marked missing in some rows and otherwise reads once, few, many or a size class.

>TRBJ2-1|TRBV24-1|18|TRBD1|NA
TGTGCCACCAGTGGACGGACAGGGGGCAGTGGAACCTACAATGAGCAGTTCTTC
CATSGRTGGSGTYNEQFF
>TRBJ2-5|TRBV7-9|13|NA|many
TGTGCCAGCAGTTGGGGGGCCCAAGAGACCCAGTACTTC
CASSWGAQETQYF
>TRBJ2-2|TRBV6-2/TRBV6-3|14|NA|few
TGTGCCAGCAGTTATGCGTTAAACACCGGGGAGCTGTTTTTT
CASSYALNTGELFF
>TRBJ2-2|TRBV2|13|NA|NA
TGTGCCAGCATTGGGACTAACACCGGGGAGCTGTTTTTT
CASIGTNTGELFF
>TRBJ2-1|TRBV19|12|TRBD1|few
TGTGCCAGTGCCGGGACAGGGTTTGAGCAGTTCTTC
CASAGTGFEQFF
>TRBJ2-7|TRBV6-5|15|NA|many
TGTGCCAGCAGCCAAGGGTTAGGGAGCTCCTACGAGCAGTACTTC
CASSQGLGSSYEQYF
>TRBJ1-4|TRBV15|15|NA|NA
TGTGCCACCAGCTCCCCAGAGACTCGTAATGAAAAACTGTTTTTT
CATSSPETRNEKLFF
>TRBJ2-1|TRBV7-6|12|NA|NA
TGTGCCAGCAGCGTCAACAGCTTTGAGCAGTTCTTC
CASSVNSFEQFF
>TRBJ2-7|TRBV7-9|12|TRBD2|few
TGTGCCACTCGGGGGGGTTTCCACGAGCAGTACTTC
CATRGGFHEQYF
>TRBJ2-1|TRBV11-2|15|NA|NA
TGTGCCAGCAGCCCATACAGGGCCGCCTACAATGAGCAGTTCTTC
CASSPYRAAYNEQFF
>TRBJ1-1|TRBV6-2/TRBV6-3|13|NA|few
TGTGCCAGCAGCAGAAGGATGTTCACTGAAGCTTTCTTT
CASSRRMFTEAFF
>TRBJ2-7|TRBV6-5|13|NA|many
TGTGCCAGCAGTTACTCGACGGGGGCCGAGCAGTACTTC
CASSYSTGAEQYF
>TRBJ2-3|TRBV27|15|NA|NA
TGTGCCAGCAGTTTTGAGGGGACTGACACAGATACGCAGTATTTT
CASSFEGTDTDTQYF
>TRBJ2-7|TRBV14|14|NA|many
TGTGCCAGCAGCCCGCAGGGATGGGACTACGAGCAGTACTTC
CASSPQGWDYEQYF
>TRBJ2-7|TRBV28|16|TRBD1|NA
TGTGCCAGCAGTCCACCGTGGGACAGGGGCTACTACGAGCAGCACTTC
CASSPPWDRGYYEQHF
>TRBJ2-3|TRBV11-2|14|NA|NA
TGTGCCAGCAGCTTAGCGGGAAGCACATATACGCAGTATTTT
CASSLAGSTYTQYF
>TRBJ2-2|TRBV20-1|15|NA|many
TGCAGTGCTAGAGATTGGGGGACGAACACCGGGGAGCTGTTTTTT
CSARDWGTNTGELFF
>TRBJ2-3|TRBV12-5|18|TRBD2|many
TGTGCTAGTGGTTTGAACCCGGTAGCGGGGGGGCATTGGGATACGCAGTATTTT
CASGLNPVAGGHWDTQYF
>TRBJ1-1|TRBV7-9|15|TRBD1|many
TGTGCCAGCAGCTTAATGGGCCAGGGGGTCACTGAAGCTTTCTTT
CASSLMGQGVTEAFF
>TRBJ2-1|TRBV5-4|13|NA|few
TGTGCCAGCAGCTTGCCGGGGTACAATGAGCAGTTCTTC
CASSLPGYNEQFF
>TRBJ2-7|TRBV7-9|14|NA|NA
TGTGCCAGCAGCCAAATAAGGTCCTCCTACGAGCAGTACTTC
CASSQIRSSYEQYF
>TRBJ2-5|TRBV7-9|13|NA|many
TGTGCCAGCAGCTTGAGCCTGCTGGAGACCCAGTACTTC
CASSLSLLETQYF
>TRBJ2-3|TRBV6-5|13|NA|many
TGTGCCAGCACCACGGGGGACACAGATACGCAGTATTTT
CASTTGDTDTQYF
>TRBJ2-1|TRBV28|14|NA|few
TGTGCCAGCAGTTTTAGGGGACGCTACAATGAGCAGTTCTTC
CASSFRGRYNEQFF
>TRBJ2-1|TRBV7-9|15|TRBD2|NA
TGTGCCAGCAGCTTAGTTCCTAGCGGCCACAATGAGCAGTTCTTC
CASSLVPSGHNEQFF
>TRBJ2-1|TRBV4-3|15|NA|many
TGCGCCAGCAGCTCCTCGATACAGGGTTACAATGAGCAGTTCTTC
CASSSSIQGYNEQFF
>TRBJ2-3|TRBV7-2|16|NA|many
TGTGCCAGCAGCCTAGAAGATGGGCTACCCAGGGATACGCAGTATTTT
CASSLEDGLPRDTQYF
>TRBJ2-1|TRBV5-3|17|TRBD1|few
TGTGCCAGCAGCCATGGCCCAAGGACAGGGGTCGACAATGAGCAGTTCTTC
CASSHGPRTGVDNEQFF
>TRBJ2-5|TRBV12-3/TRBV12-4|15|NA|many
TGTGCCAGCAGTTTCGCGGGGGCCGGCTTGGAGACCCAGTACTTC
CASSFAGAGLETQYF
>TRBJ1-2|TRBV6-1|14|NA|few
TGTGCCAGCAGTGTGTTCGGCAGAAACTATGGCTACACCTTC
CASSVFGRNYGYTF
>TRBJ2-3|TRBV14|15|NA|many
TGTGCCAGCAGCCAAGTCGGGGATACCACAGATACGCAGTATTTT
CASSQVGDTTDTQYF
>TRBJ2-5|TRBV9|15|NA|NA
TGTGCCAGCAGCAACACCGACAGGAATTTGGAGACCCAGTACTTC
CASSNTDRNLETQYF
>TRBJ2-1|TRBV6-2/TRBV6-3|13|TRBD2|many
TGTGCCAGCAGTTTGGGACTAGCGGTTGAGCAGTTCTTC
CASSLGLAVEQFF
>TRBJ1-2|TRBV20-1|17|TRBD1|NA
TGCAGTGCTAGTGCTCCTTTGAGGGGGCGTTCCGTCTATGGCTACACCTTC
CSASAPLRGRSVYGYTF
>TRBJ2-7|TRBV4-3|15|NA|NA
TGCGCCAGCAGCCAAGGAGAGGCCAGCTCCTACGAGCAGTACTTC
CASSQGEASSYEQYF